These T cell receptor beta chains were read from a single sample in a study of cytomegalovirus exposure and HLA in healthy donors. Sequenced by immunoSEQ multiplex PCR; TCRdb stores in-frame clones only, minus some. The data hold 90,000 or so clones, with 80% observed a single time. The sequenced sample consisted of PBMCs. The source of these receptors is a man aged 45-65 years in good health and CMV-seropositive. The CDR3 runs from the conserved cysteine through the conserved F or W. D genes are given only for firm matches. For some rows the clone size is stated as once, few or many, or as a class when expanded; others skip it.

V	D	J	size	DNA	CDR3
TRBV7-9	NA	TRBJ2-5	NA	TGTTCCAGCACTAGCTCGCCAGCGGCACAACTATTGAAAGAGACCCAGTACTTC	CSSTSSPAAQLLKETQYF
TRBV19	TRBD2	TRBJ2-7	NA	TGTGCCAGTAGCTTGGGCAGGCGGGAGTACGGGTACGAGCAGTACTTC	CASSLGRREYGYEQYF
TRBV5-1	TRBD1	TRBJ2-6	once	TGCGCCAGCAGCTCGGCTGGGGTGGGACAGACTTCTGGGGCCAACGGCCTGACTTTC	CASSSAGVGQTSGANGLTF
TRBV30	NA	TRBJ2-7	NA	TGTGCCTGGAGCGCTGCAGGTTCAACGTACGAGCAGTACTTC	CAWSAAGSTYEQYF
TRBV11-2	TRBD1	TRBJ2-7	once	TGTGCCAGCAGCTTCCGGGGGACAGGGGCTCTCGAGCAGTACTTC	CASSFRGTGALEQYF
TRBV25-1	NA	TRBJ1-2	NA	TGTGCCAGCAGTGAAGGGGGCCCGGGCTATGGCTACACCTTC	CASSEGGPGYGYTF
TRBV6-4	NA	TRBJ1-2	NA	TGTGCCAGCAGTGACTCCGGGGGGAACGGCTATGGCTACACCTTC	CASSDSGGNGYGYTF
TRBV29-1	NA	TRBJ2-1	NA	TGCAGCGCTGGACTATTCAATGAGCAGTTCTTC	CSAGLFNEQFF
TRBV7-2	NA	TRBJ1-2	NA	TGTGCCAGCAGTCGACACGCTCCAGCTAACTATGGCTACACCTTC	CASSRHAPANYGYTF
TRBV29-1	NA	TRBJ2-3	NA	TGCAGCGTCCTGGACACCCTTAGCACAGATACGCAGTATTTT	CSVLDTLSTDTQYF
TRBV6-5	TRBD1	TRBJ2-7	NA	TGTGCCAGCAGCCGGGGACAGGGTAGGGGCGAGCAGTACTTC	CASSRGQGRGEQYF
TRBV19	TRBD1	TRBJ2-7	NA	TGTGCCAGTACGGAGACAGGGGGCGGCCACGAGCAGTACTTC	CASTETGGGHEQYF
TRBV5-8	TRBD2	TRBJ2-3	NA	TGTGCCAGCAGCTCCCAGCGCGGTAGCGGGAGCAGGTTGGATACGCAGTATTTT	CASSSQRGSGSRLDTQYF
TRBV10-2	TRBD2	TRBJ2-3	NA	TGCGCCAGCAGTGAGTCCTCGGGAGGGAGCACAGATACGCAGTATTTT	CASSESSGGSTDTQYF
TRBV6-5	TRBD1	TRBJ2-5	NA	TGTGCCAGCAGTTTGGGACAGGGCCGAGAGACCCAGTACTTC	CASSLGQGRETQYF
TRBV19	NA	TRBJ1-2	NA	TGTGCCAGTAGTATAAATGACAGGCTCTATGGCTACACCTTC	CASSINDRLYGYTF
TRBV5-1	NA	TRBJ2-1	few	TGCGCCAGCAGCCGGGACTCGGGACCCTACAATGAGCAGTTCTTC	CASSRDSGPYNEQFF
TRBV9	TRBD2	TRBJ2-2	NA	TGTGCCAGCAGCGTAGGTCTAGCGGGAGGGACCGGGGAGCTGTTTTTT	CASSVGLAGGTGELFF
TRBV7-2	TRBD1	TRBJ2-3	once	TGTGCCAGCGGAAACAGGGGGTTCATCACAGATACGCAGTATTTT	CASGNRGFITDTQYF
TRBV5-1	TRBD1	TRBJ2-7	NA	TGCGCCAGCATGCGCGGGACAGGGGGACACGAGCAGTACTTC	CASMRGTGGHEQYF
TRBV11-2	NA	TRBJ1-1	NA	TGTGCCAGCAGCGAGATAAGGGGTGAAGCTTTCTTT	CASSEIRGEAFF
TRBV2	TRBD1	TRBJ2-4	NA	TGTGCCAGCAGTGATCAGGGGGGACAGGGGGCTTCAAACATTCAGTACTTC	CASSDQGGQGASNIQYF
TRBV18	NA	TRBJ2-7	NA	TGTGCCAGCTCACCGTCCGGTGGGGGGTTAGAGCAGTACTTC	CASSPSGGGLEQYF
TRBV5-1	TRBD2	TRBJ2-7	NA	TGCGCCAGCAGCTACGCGACTAGCGGGAGGGCGGGTCCGAGTGGGTACGAGCAGTACTTC	CASSYATSGRAGPSGYEQYF
TRBV7-2	TRBD1	TRBJ2-1	NA	TGTGCCAGCAGTCCCGGGACAGGGGGTTTTTATGAGCAGTTCTTC	CASSPGTGGFYEQFF
TRBV4-1	NA	TRBJ1-4	NA	TGCGCCAGCAGCCAAGATTCTGGGGGCAATGAAAAACTGTTTTTT	CASSQDSGGNEKLFF
TRBV7-2	TRBD1	TRBJ2-7	once	TGTGCCAGCAGCTTGACGGGACAGGGCTACGAGCAGTACTTC	CASSLTGQGYEQYF
TRBV11-3	TRBD2	TRBJ2-7	NA	TGTGCCAGCAGCTTAGGGCCTAGCGGGACCTACGAGCAGTACTTC	CASSLGPSGTYEQYF
TRBV18	NA	TRBJ1-2	NA	TGTGCCAGCTCACCGACCCAGACAGGAGCCTATGGCTACACCTTC	CASSPTQTGAYGYTF
TRBV19	NA	TRBJ2-5	NA	TGTGCCAGTAAGGGCAGGGAACAAGAGACCCAGTACTTC	CASKGREQETQYF
TRBV6-5	TRBD1	TRBJ2-7	few	TGTGCCAGCAGAGAACCCCAGGGGGCATACGAGCAGTACTTC	CASREPQGAYEQYF
TRBV7-8	TRBD2	TRBJ2-1	NA	TGTGCCAGCAGCTTAGAGCTAGCGGGAACATTAGAGCAGTTCTTC	CASSLELAGTLEQFF
TRBV10-3	NA	TRBJ2-5	NA	TGTGCCACCCAGGACTCTCCGTCGGGGTCAGAGACCCAGTACTTC	CATQDSPSGSETQYF
TRBV30	NA	TRBJ1-1	NA	TGTGCCTGGACGACGGGGGTGGGCACTGAAGCTTTCTTT	CAWTTGVGTEAFF
TRBV30	NA	TRBJ1-4	NA	TGTGCCTGGAGTCCCGGGGGGCGAGTTGAAAAACTGTTTTTT	CAWSPGGRVEKLFF
TRBV5-5	NA	TRBJ2-4	few	TGTGCCAGCAGCTTCCGTGCGAGTCAGTACTTC	CASSFRASQYF
TRBV10-3	TRBD1	TRBJ1-1	once	TGTGCCATCACAGACAGGGAGAACACTGAAGCTTTCTTT	CAITDRENTEAFF
TRBV7-6	TRBD2	TRBJ2-7	NA	TGTGCCAGCAGCGAAACTAGCGGGCGACAGTACTTC	CASSETSGRQYF
TRBV7-9	TRBD2	TRBJ2-1	NA	TGTGCCAGCAGCTTAGCAGCGGGGGTCTCCTACAATGAGCAGTTCTTC	CASSLAAGVSYNEQFF
TRBV5-4	NA	TRBJ2-7	NA	TGTGCCAGCAGCAAAAAACAGGGCTACGAGCAGTACTTC	CASSKKQGYEQYF
TRBV2	TRBD2	TRBJ2-1	few	TGTGCCAGCACCCCTACTAGCGCCTCCTACAATGAGCAGTTCTTC	CASTPTSASYNEQFF
TRBV6-1	NA	TRBJ1-1	NA	TGTGCCACCAACAGGGTCTTATTAGGCACCACTGAAGCTTTCTTT	CATNRVLLGTTEAFF
TRBV14	NA	TRBJ2-1	once	TGTGCCAGCAGCCCGGACATTAGCTACAATGAGCAGTTCTTC	CASSPDISYNEQFF
TRBV29-1	NA	TRBJ2-3	NA	TGCAGCGTCGAGAGTTCCGATACGCAGTATTTT	CSVESSDTQYF
TRBV30	TRBD2	TRBJ2-2	NA	TGTGCCTGGAGCATCAGCGGGAGGAACACCGGGGAGCTGTTTTTT	CAWSISGRNTGELFF
TRBV10-3	TRBD1	TRBJ1-1	NA	TGTGCCATCAGTGAGTATACAGGGGAGAACACTGAAGCTTTCTTT	CAISEYTGENTEAFF
TRBV6-5	NA	TRBJ2-3	NA	TGTGCCAGCAGAAGACAGAGAAGCACAGATACGCAGTATTTT	CASRRQRSTDTQYF
TRBV5-4	TRBD1	TRBJ2-2	few	TGTGCCAGCAGCTTGAAGTGGGTAGGGGGCGCATCCGGGGAGCTGTTTTTT	CASSLKWVGGASGELFF
TRBV5-1	TRBD2	TRBJ2-1	NA	TGCGCCAGCAGCAAGGGACTAGCGGGGCTCCGGAATGAGCAGTTCTTC	CASSKGLAGLRNEQFF